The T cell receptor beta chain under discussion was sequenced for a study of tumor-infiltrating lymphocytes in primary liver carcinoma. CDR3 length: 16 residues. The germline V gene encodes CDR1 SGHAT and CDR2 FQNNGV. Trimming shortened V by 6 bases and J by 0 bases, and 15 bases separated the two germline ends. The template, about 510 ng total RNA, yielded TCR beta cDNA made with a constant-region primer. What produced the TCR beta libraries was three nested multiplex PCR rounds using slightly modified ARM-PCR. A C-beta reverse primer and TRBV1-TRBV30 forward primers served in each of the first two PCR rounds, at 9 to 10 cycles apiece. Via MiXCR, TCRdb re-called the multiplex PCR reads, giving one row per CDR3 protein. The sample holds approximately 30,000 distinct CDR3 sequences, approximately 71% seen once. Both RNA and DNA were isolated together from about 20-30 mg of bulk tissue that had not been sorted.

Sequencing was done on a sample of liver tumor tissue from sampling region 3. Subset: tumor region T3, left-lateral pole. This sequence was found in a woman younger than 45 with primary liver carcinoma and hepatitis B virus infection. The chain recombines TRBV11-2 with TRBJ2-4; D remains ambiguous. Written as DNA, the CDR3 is TGTGCCAGCAGTTCCGTATTGTGTCTAGCCAAAAACATTCAGTACTTC. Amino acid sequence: CASSSVLCLAKNIQYF.